This T cell receptor beta chain was sequenced in a study of CD8+CD57+ T cells in acquired aplastic anemia. Before being chosen for sequencing, patients had shown CD8+CD57+ cell expansion by flow cytometry. It was genomic DNA that served as the template for profiling TCR beta VDJ and CDR3. From the reads, TCRdb called clonotypes with MiXCR, one entry per CDR3 protein. Of 95,000 to 150,000 distinct CDR3 sequences listed, roughly 40% are singletons. The CDR3 loop spans 13 amino acids. V gave up 6 bases and J gave up 3 bases, with 12 bases separating them. Germline V gene lookup returns CDR1 MGHDK and CDR2 SYGVNS.

The gene calls are TRBV25-1 and TRBJ2-7, with D perhaps matching TRBD2 (6 bases). Sequenced sample: sorted CD4+, CD8+, or CD8+CD57+ T cells (not recorded which) from PBMCs. This clonotype was obtained from a human donor with aplastic anemia. The chain's CDR3 is CASSAGSGYEQYF. The CDR3 DNA sequence: TGTGCCAGCAGCGCGGGGAGCGGCTACGAGCAGTACTTC.